This T cell receptor (beta chain) comes out of a study of regulatory T cells in long-lasting Graves disease. This clonotype was detected many times. Antigen unknown. The CDR3 is 14 residues long. The V gene's germline CDR1 is SNHLY and CDR2 FYNNEI. Trimming shortened V by 5 bases and J by 5 bases, and 15 bases separated the two germline ends. Study observations and caveats: Lower TCR diversity characterized persistent Graves' patients relative to newly diagnosed patients.

Stated time point: newly diagnosed GD, antithyroid drugs for less than 3 months. Making the TCR library involved RNA that had been extracted from PBMCs. The authors built TCR beta libraries using iRepertoire HTBI primers and Arm-PCR of CDR3 regions. TCRdb fed the multiplex PCR reads into MiXCR, producing one record per CDR3 protein. The sample records fewer than 500,000 distinct CDR3 sequences, about a sixth being singletons. The data were also submitted as part of a second study, on T cells in Graves' hyperthyroidism and ophthalmopathy. That work states: If no ophthalmopathy progression occurred within 18 months, Graves' hyperthyroidism was stable. Ophthalmopathy, as predicted by the model, came a median roughly 6.5 months after the prediction.

The sample here was peripheral blood mononuclear cells (PBMCs), taken at new diagnosis, from a patient treated with antithyroid drugs. This chain links TRBV2 with TRBJ1-2, with D possibly matching TRBD1 (5 bases). The sequence came from a man aged 40-50 years with Graves disease. The CDR3 protein is CASSTTASAYGYTF. CDR3 nucleotides: TGTGCCAGCAGTACGACAGCCAGTGCGTATGGCTACACCTTC.